This TCR beta chain is from a study of blood T cell repertoires in COVID-19. Study summary: Sources were T cells, B-cell-depleted T cells, or PBMCs; the material itself was cDNA or gDNA.

Method: immunoSEQ multiplex PCR; TCRdb's copy keeps in-frame clones and lacks some. Of over 200,000 clones in the sample, about 90% were seen once. CDR3 size: 18 residues. The ends lost 3 bases at V and 4 bases at J; junction bases unmatched: 18. Per the germline V gene, CDR1 is SGDLS and CDR2 is YYNGEE. This clonotype was sampled from a man aged 55 to 70 with COVID-19, enrolled during active disease. The chain couples TRBV9 to TRBJ1-2, with 7 bases fitting TRBD1. The sequenced sample consisted of peripheral blood. The CDR3 DNA sequence: TGTGCCAGCAGCGAAGACAGGGATCTGAGTGCGGGGAGCTATGGCTACACCTTC. It yields the protein CASSEDRDLSAGSYGYTF.